This TCR beta chain emerged from a study of CD8+ T cells in alopecia areata. Germline CDR1 reads SGHRS; CDR2 reads YFSETQ. CDR3 length equals 14 residues. Trimming cost V 0 bases and J 8 bases, with 9 bases left between them. Reverse transcription of extracted RNA yielded cDNA, which provided the sequencing template. Data came from immunoSEQ multiplex PCR; TCRdb stores just in-frame clones and leaves some out. The profile shows 90,000 to 150,000 clones, 55% to 80% of them singletons. The sequencing input was CD4+ T cells sorted from blood. The TCR originated in a human donor in good health. The chain is built from TRBV5-1 and TRBJ2-6, with D maybe TRBD2 (6 bases). Here the CDR3 DNA reads TGCGCCAGCAGCTTGGTTGGGGGGACCAACGTCCTGACTTTC. It specifies CASSLVGGTNVLTF.